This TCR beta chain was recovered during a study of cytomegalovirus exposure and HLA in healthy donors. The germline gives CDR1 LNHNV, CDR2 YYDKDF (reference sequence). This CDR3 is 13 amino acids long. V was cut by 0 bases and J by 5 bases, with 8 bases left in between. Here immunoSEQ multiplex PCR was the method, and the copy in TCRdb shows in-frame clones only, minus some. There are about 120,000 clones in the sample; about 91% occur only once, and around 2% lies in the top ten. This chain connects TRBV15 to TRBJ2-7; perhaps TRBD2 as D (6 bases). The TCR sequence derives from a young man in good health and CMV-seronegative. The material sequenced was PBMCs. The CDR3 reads CATSRDPGDEQYF. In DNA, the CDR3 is TGTGCCACCAGCAGAGATCCGGGAGACGAGCAGTACTTC.